One sample yielded the 27 T cell receptor beta chains listed below, sequenced in a study of blood T cell repertoires in COVID-19. The repertoire was sequenced with immunoSEQ multiplex PCR; TCRdb's copy has only in-frame clones and lacks some. This sample has some 270,000 clones; 85% to 90% occur once, and the top ten carry about 4%. Sample: PBMCs or T cells enriched from blood (not recorded which). These receptors all come from a woman aged 30 to 39 with acute COVID-19.

The chain couples TRBV18 to TRBJ2-1; 9 bases fit TRBD2. Trimming removed 0 bases from V and 2 bases from J; junction bases left unmatched: 2. The CDR3 has 16 amino acids. Germline assignment: CDR1 KGHSH and CDR2 LQKENI. This CDR3 reads CASSPPASGTYNEQFF. CDR3 DNA: TGTGCCAGCTCACCACCTGCTAGCGGGACCTACAATGAGCAGTTCTTC.

The chain joins TRBV6-1 to TRBJ2-3; 9 bases line up with TRBD2. The V gene end was trimmed by 2 bases and the J gene end by 6 bases; junction bases not matched to a gene: 9. Germline-derived CDR1 and CDR2 are MNHNS and SASEGT. This CDR3 has 16 residues. CDR3 amino acids: CASSELLAGAGDTQYF. For the CDR3, the DNA is TGTGCCAGCAGTGAACTCTTAGCGGGAGCGGGGGATACGCAGTATTTT.

CDR3: CASTEGSGNTIYF. The DNA for the CDR3 is TGTGCCAGCACCGAGGGCTCTGGAAACACCATATATTTT. The rearrangement links TRBV13 to TRBJ1-3, with D unclear. This CDR3 region has 13 residues. In germline, CDR1 is PRHDT, CDR2 FYEKMQ (reference sequence). The V and J ends lost 7 bases and 0 bases respectively, with 7 bases between them.

The gene calls are TRBV7-9 and TRBJ2-7; D is perhaps TRBD2 (6 bases). Germline V gene lookup returns CDR1 SEHNR and CDR2 FQNEAQ (reference sequence). Trimming pared 5 bases from V and 6 bases from J, leaving 11 bases between. This CDR3 is 12 amino acids long. CDR3 sequence reads: CASSLTSPEQYF. For the CDR3, the DNA is TGTGCCAGCAGCCTGACTAGTCCCGAGCAGTACTTC.

The chain couples TRBV3-1 (or the pseudogene TRBV3-2) to TRBJ1-4; tentative D call: TRBD1 (6 bases). Trimming removed 3 bases from V and 6 bases from J, with 11 bases in between. The germline gives CDR1 LGHDT, CDR2 YNNKEL (reference sequence). CDR3 size: 14 residues. The chain's CDR3 is CASSQRGADEKLFF. CDR3 in DNA: TGTGCCAGCAGCCAGCGGGGGGCGGATGAAAAACTGTTTTTT.

The chain couples TRBV27 to TRBJ2-1; 11 bases map to TRBD2. The CDR3 sequence is 14 residues long. The germline gives CDR1 MNHEY, CDR2 SMNVEV (reference sequence). The ends lost 6 bases at V and 7 bases at J; junction bases unmatched: 5. This CDR3 is CASSVLAGENEQFF. The DNA for the CDR3 is TGTGCCAGCAGCGTACTAGCGGGGGAAAATGAGCAGTTCTTC.

The J gene is TRBJ2-7, the V gene TRBV5-1; TRBD1 agrees at 7 bases. This CDR3 has 14 amino acids. V lost 4 bases to trimming and J lost 2 bases; unmatched junction nucleotides: 6. CDR1 and CDR2 from the germline V gene are SGHRS and YFSETQ. The CDR3 is CASSNDGQAYEQYF. In DNA, the CDR3 is TGCGCCAGCAGCAACGACGGACAGGCCTACGAGCAGTACTTC.

V usage is TRBV3-1 (or the pseudogene TRBV3-2) and J usage is TRBJ2-6; 12 bases are shared with TRBD2. V was clipped by 4 bases and J by 3 bases; unmatched bases: 7. Germline lookup yields CDR1 LGHDT and CDR2 YNNKEL (reference sequence). The CDR3 covers 18 residues. The CDR3 coding sequence is TGTGCCAGCAGCCTCGGGACTAGCGGGCTACTTGGGGCCAACGTCCTGACTTTC. Its protein product is CASSLGTSGLLGANVLTF.

The genes are TRBV6-5 and TRBJ2-7; 8 positions agree with TRBD1. There are 15 residues in the CDR3. Germline V lookup: CDR1 MNHEY, CDR2 SVGAGI. J was trimmed by 0 bases and V by 6 bases; bases with no gene match: 7. CDR3 coding DNA: TGTGCCAGCAGCACCCCGGACAGGGACTCCTACGAGCAGTACTTC. This translates into CASSTPDRDSYEQYF.

The chain recombines TRBV18 with TRBJ1-1, with D possibly matching TRBD1 (5 bases). The CDR3 contains 16 residues. Trimming took off 1 base at V and 2 bases at J, with 14 bases between the two ends. Germline V gene sequence: CDR1 KGHSH, CDR2 LQKENI. The CDR3 DNA sequence: TGTGCCAGCTCACCACTGTTACAGGTGGGAAACACTGAAGCTTTCTTT. This sequence encodes CASSPLLQVGNTEAFF.

This chain's CDR3 is CASSEQGTGNYGYTF. DNA of the CDR3: TGTGCCAGCAGTGAACAAGGGACAGGGAACTATGGCTACACCTTC. This rearrangement joins TRBV2 to TRBJ1-2, with TRBD1 matching 9 bases. Losses at the gene ends were 2 bases for V and 2 bases for J; bases not matched to a gene: 3. The CDR3 is made up of 15 amino acids. In germline, CDR1 is SNHLY, CDR2 FYNNEI.

The chain couples TRBV27 to TRBJ2-3, with 12 bases matching TRBD2. The CDR3 is made up of 16 amino acids. The junction had 9 bases not matched to a gene; V was cut back by 7 bases and J by 4 bases. Germline V gives CDR1 MNHEY, CDR2 SMNVEV (reference sequence). CDR3 in amino acids: CASIQAGTSGSDTQYF. The CDR3 DNA reads as TGTGCCAGCATCCAGGCCGGGACTAGCGGGTCAGATACGCAGTATTTT.

This chain uses TRBV19 with TRBJ1-3; TRBD1 might be the D (6 bases). V was shortened by 3 bases and J by 3 bases, with 18 bases between the two germline ends. Germline V lookup: CDR1 LNHDA, CDR2 SQIVND (reference sequence). The CDR3 consists of 17 residues. The CDR3 loop is CASSIGPARTVGNTIYF. CDR3 DNA: TGTGCCAGTAGTATTGGCCCCGCGAGGACAGTTGGAAACACCATATATTTT.

V gene TRBV18 combines with J gene TRBJ2-7; 7 bases fit TRBD1. In germline, CDR1 is KGHSH, CDR2 LQKENI. The CDR3 covers 16 residues. V lost 3 bases to trimming and J lost 6 bases; unmatched junction nucleotides: 14. CDR3 sequence (DNA): TGTGCCAGCTCACCCCCCTTGGGGACAGAACTCCGCGAGCAGTACTTC. Amino acid sequence: CASSPPLGTELREQYF.

The chain links TRBV6-5 to TRBJ1-2; 8 bases are shared with TRBD1. This CDR3 contains 15 residues. Trimming at V came to 2 bases and at J to 3 bases, leaving 5 bases not matched to a gene. The germline V gene encodes CDR1 MNHEY and CDR2 SVGAGI. The CDR3 DNA reads TGTGCCAGCAGTTACACCGGACAGGGATACTATGGCTACACCTTC. Its translation is CASSYTGQGYYGYTF.

The V call is TRBV5-8, the J call TRBJ1-4; 9 bases agree with TRBD1. Trimming removed 4 bases from V and 7 bases from J; junction bases left unmatched: 20. The CDR3 has 19 amino acids. CDR1 SGHTS and CDR2 YDEGEE come from the germline V gene. The CDR3 coding sequence is TGTGCCAGCAGCCTCCTCATGACCGGGACAGGGACTCTAAGTGAAAAACTGTTTTTT. Translating gives CASSLLMTGTGTLSEKLFF.

The chain links TRBV7-3 to TRBJ2-1; D may be TRBD2 (6 bases). Germline V CDR1 and CDR2: SGHTA, FQGTGA. V was shortened by 2 bases and J by 0 bases, with 11 bases between the two germline ends. CDR3 length: 16 residues. This CDR3 is CASSLGPGVSYNEQFF. In DNA form, the CDR3 reads TGTGCCAGCAGCTTAGGACCGGGAGTCTCCTACAATGAGCAGTTCTTC. Full variable domain (missing parts from reference TRBV7-3 and TRBJ2-1): GAGVSQTPSNKVTEKGKYVELRCDPISGHTALYWYRQSLGQGPEFLIYFQGTGAADDSGLPNDRFFAVRPEGSVSTLKIQRTERGDSAVYLCASSLGPGVSYNEQFFGPGTRLTVL.

The chain has TRBV5-1 and TRBJ1-2, with 7 bases matching TRBD1. The length of the CDR3 is 14 residues. Germline V gives CDR1 SGHRS, CDR2 YFSETQ. V lost 4 bases, J lost 6 bases, and 9 bases stayed unmatched. The CDR3: CASSPVQGINGYTF. For the CDR3, the DNA is TGCGCCAGCAGCCCGGTACAGGGGATTAATGGCTACACCTTC.

This chain connects TRBV10-2 to TRBJ2-1; the match to TRBD1 covers 9 bases. The V gene end was trimmed by 4 bases and the J gene end by 5 bases; junction bases not matched to a gene: 6. The CDR3 spans 15 residues. The germline gives CDR1 WSHSY, CDR2 SAAADI. The CDR3 bases are TGCGCCAGCAGTGGAGGGGACAGGGTTGACAATGAGCAGTTCTTC. Translating it yields CASSGGDRVDNEQFF.

This clone was picked up a small number of times. The J gene is TRBJ2-1, the V gene TRBV28; 10 nucleotides agree with TRBD2. With 2 bases clipped from V and 5 bases from J, the junction kept 9 bases outside the gene matches. The CDR3 is made up of 17 amino acids. Germline loops: CDR1 MDHEN, CDR2 SYDVKM. CDR3 in amino acids: CASSLVPSGRVNNEQFF. The CDR3 DNA follows: TGTGCCAGCAGTTTAGTCCCCAGCGGGAGGGTAAACAATGAGCAGTTCTTC. The variable domain in full, completed from reference TRBV28 and TRBJ2-1, reads DVKVTQSSRYLVKRTGEKVFLECVQDMDHENMFWYRQDPGLGLRLIYFSYDVKMKEKGDIPEGYSVSREKKERFSLILESASTNQTSMYLCASSLVPSGRVNNEQFFGPGTRLTVL.

The V call is TRBV7-3, the J call TRBJ2-3, with TRBD2 identical over 9 bases. CDR1 is SGHTA and CDR2 is FQGTGA in the germline V gene. Unmatched junction bases numbered 6, after V lost 0 bases and J lost 2 bases. There are 17 residues in the CDR3. DNA for the CDR3: TGTGCCAGCAGCTTAACGGCGCTAGCGGGAAACACAGATACGCAGTATTTT. Its protein product is CASSLTALAGNTDTQYF.

This clone came up once. The rearrangement uses TRBV4-1 and TRBJ1-5; 9 nucleotides line up with TRBD1. In germline, CDR1 is MGHRA, CDR2 YSYEKL. The CDR3 loop spans 16 amino acids. The V gene end was trimmed by 4 bases and the J gene end by 1 base; junction bases not matched to a gene: 5. In nucleotides, the CDR3 is TGCGCCAGCAGCCCCTTTGGACAGGGGAGCAATCAGCCCCAGCATTTT. Encoded protein: CASSPFGQGSNQPQHF.

J is TRBJ2-2 and V is TRBV7-6; 10 nucleotides align to TRBD1. The V gene end was trimmed by 5 bases and the J gene end by 8 bases; junction bases not matched to a gene: 8. Germline CDR1 reads SGHVS; CDR2 reads FNYEAQ. The CDR3 contains 15 residues. CDR3 coding DNA: TGTGCCAGCAGCGGAAGCGGGACAGGGGTGGGGGAGCTGTTTTTT. Translating it yields CASSGSGTGVGELFF.

CDR3 in amino acids: CASSTGYTDTQYF. The CDR3 DNA is TGCGCCAGCAGCACGGGATACACAGATACGCAGTATTTT. The chain recombines TRBV4-1 with TRBJ2-3; TRBD2 might be the D (5 bases). The CDR3 length is 13 residues. The V and J ends lost 5 bases and 2 bases respectively, with 8 bases between them. Germline V gene lookup returns CDR1 MGHRA and CDR2 YSYEKL.

The CDR3 loop reads CASSRDRGDGYTF. In nucleotides, the CDR3 is TGTGCCAGTAGCCGGGACAGGGGCGATGGCTACACCTTC. The genes are TRBV19 and TRBJ1-2, with TRBD1 matching over 10 bases. This CDR3 is built from 13 residues. The J segment lost 6 bases and the V segment lost 6 bases, leaving 4 bases of the junction unmatched. CDR1 LNHDA and CDR2 SQIVND come from the germline V gene (reference sequence).

This sequence joins TRBV19 and TRBJ2-2; 10 bases fit TRBD2. Germline-derived CDR1 and CDR2 are LNHDA and SQIVND (reference sequence). The CDR3 has 15 residues. V shed 7 bases and J 5 bases; nucleotides not matched to a gene: 7. The CDR3 DNA is TGTGCCAGTATCCCACTAGCGGGATATACCGGGGAGCTGTTTTTT. It is translated as CASIPLAGYTGELFF.

The V and J genes are TRBV4-2 and TRBJ2-4; D remains unclear. CDR3 size: 15 residues. Trimming took 0 bases from V and 9 from J, leaving 15 bases between them. From germline, CDR1 is LGHNA and CDR2 YNFKEQ. The CDR3 nucleotides read TGTGCCAGCAGCCAAGATATAGGTAGTCGCGGCATTCAGTACTTC. It yields the protein CASSQDIGSRGIQYF.